This T cell receptor beta chain was found in a study of blood T cell repertoires in COVID-19. Study-wide background: Samples came from the United States, Italy and Spain, spanning acute and convalescent COVID-19.

This clone is medium-sized by share. Only in-frame clones appear in the TCRdb table, and some are missing; sequencing was by immunoSEQ multiplex PCR. The sample yields roughly 410,000 clones, around 92% seen once. This CDR3 spans 13 amino acids. Between the trimmed V and J ends, which lost 1 base and 3 bases, there was a span of 7 bases. CDR1 and CDR2 (germline): SGHTA, FQGTGA. The TCR was taken from a man in his forties or fifties with acute or convalescent COVID-19. The chain carries TRBV7-3 and TRBJ2-7; perhaps TRBD2 as D (6 bases). Sequences were obtained from peripheral blood. The CDR3 bases are TGTGCCAGCAGCTTAATCGGGGGCTACGAGCAGTACTTC. Residues: CASSLIGGYEQYF.